Given below is one T cell receptor (beta chain) in context. The antigen is undetermined. The sample comes from a study of cytomegalovirus exposure and HLA in healthy donors. Whole-study results and caveats: Listed as cytomegalovirus-associated were 150 or so TCR beta chains.

13 Jbeta primers and 60 Vbeta primers were used for the PCR. Method: immunoSEQ multiplex PCR; TCRdb's copy keeps in-frame clones and lacks some. This table has over 150,000 clones, under 90% appearing once. The CDR3 has 15 residues. Germline loops: CDR1 SGHNT, CDR2 YYREEE (reference sequence). V was trimmed by 7 bases and J by 0 bases, leaving 13 bases between them. The chain links TRBV5-4 to TRBJ2-2; D perhaps matches TRBD2 (6 bases). Sequenced input: PBMCs. This TCR came from a young man in good health and CMV-seropositive. The CDR3 region has the DNA TGTGCCAGCTCAGGGACTGATTCGAACACCGGGGAGCTGTTTTTT. Translating gives CASSGTDSNTGELFF.